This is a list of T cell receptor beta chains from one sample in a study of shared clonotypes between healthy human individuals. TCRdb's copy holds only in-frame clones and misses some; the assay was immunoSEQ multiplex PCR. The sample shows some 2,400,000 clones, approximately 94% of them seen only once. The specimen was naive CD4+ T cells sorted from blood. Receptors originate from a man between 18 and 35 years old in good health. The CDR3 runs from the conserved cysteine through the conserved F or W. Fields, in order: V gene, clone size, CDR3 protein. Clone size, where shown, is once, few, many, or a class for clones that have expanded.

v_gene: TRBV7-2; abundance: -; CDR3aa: CASSTPGLDSQYF
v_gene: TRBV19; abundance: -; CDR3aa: CASSIGTGLETQYF
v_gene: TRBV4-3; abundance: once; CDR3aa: CASYLGSQETQYF
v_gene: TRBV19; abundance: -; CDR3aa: CATSGVPGKAEAFF
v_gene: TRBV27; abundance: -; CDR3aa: CASSLGHGSEPQHF
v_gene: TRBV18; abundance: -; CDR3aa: CASSPSVVEARNEQFF
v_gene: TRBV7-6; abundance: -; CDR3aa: CASSLRDGGGLGSYEQYF
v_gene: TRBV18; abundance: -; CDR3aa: CASSPLGRGETQYF
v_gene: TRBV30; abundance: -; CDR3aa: CAWGRGDGELFF
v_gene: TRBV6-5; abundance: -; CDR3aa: CASSDREFQYF
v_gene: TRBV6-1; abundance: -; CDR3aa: CASSEAISPLHF
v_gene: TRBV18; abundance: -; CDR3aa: CASSPPGQGDLNTEAFF
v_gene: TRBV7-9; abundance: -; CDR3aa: CASSLRAVQETQYF
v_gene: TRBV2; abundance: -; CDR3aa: CASRTGGPPGTGELFF